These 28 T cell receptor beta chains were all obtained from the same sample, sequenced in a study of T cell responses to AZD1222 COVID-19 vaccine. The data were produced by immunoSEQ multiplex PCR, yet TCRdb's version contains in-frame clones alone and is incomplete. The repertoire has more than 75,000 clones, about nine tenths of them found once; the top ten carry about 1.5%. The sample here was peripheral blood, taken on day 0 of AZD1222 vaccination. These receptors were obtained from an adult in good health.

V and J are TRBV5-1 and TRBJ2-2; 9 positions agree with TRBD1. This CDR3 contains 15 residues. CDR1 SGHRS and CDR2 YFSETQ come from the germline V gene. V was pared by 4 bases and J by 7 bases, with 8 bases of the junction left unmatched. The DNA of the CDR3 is TGCGCCAGCAGCGACGGACAGGGGTACGGCGGGGAGCTGTTTTTT. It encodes CASSDGQGYGGELFF.

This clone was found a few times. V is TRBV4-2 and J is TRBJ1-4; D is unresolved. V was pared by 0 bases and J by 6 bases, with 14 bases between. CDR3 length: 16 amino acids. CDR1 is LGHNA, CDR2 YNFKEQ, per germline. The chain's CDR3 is CASSQDVLVDDEKLFF. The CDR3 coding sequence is TGTGCCAGCAGCCAAGATGTGTTGGTTGATGATGAAAAACTGTTTTTT.

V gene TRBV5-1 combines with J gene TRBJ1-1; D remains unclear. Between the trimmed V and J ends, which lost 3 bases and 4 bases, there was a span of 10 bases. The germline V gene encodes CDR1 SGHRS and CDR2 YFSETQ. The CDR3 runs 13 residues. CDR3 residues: CASSSRPTTEAFF. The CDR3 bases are TGCGCCAGCAGCTCTCGACCGACCACTGAAGCTTTCTTT.

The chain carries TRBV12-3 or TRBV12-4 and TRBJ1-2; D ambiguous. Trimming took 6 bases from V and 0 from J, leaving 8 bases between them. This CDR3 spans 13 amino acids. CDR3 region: CASRRTANYGYTF. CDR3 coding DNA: TGTGCCAGCAGACGTACAGCTAACTATGGCTACACCTTC.

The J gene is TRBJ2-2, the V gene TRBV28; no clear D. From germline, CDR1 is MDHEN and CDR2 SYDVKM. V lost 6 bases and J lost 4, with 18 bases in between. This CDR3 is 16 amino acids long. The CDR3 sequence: CASSLPRATGTGELFF. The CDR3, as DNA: TGTGCCAGCAGCCTACCAAGGGCAACGGGCACCGGGGAGCTGTTTTTT. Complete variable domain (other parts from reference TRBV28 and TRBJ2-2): DVKVTQSSRYLVKRTGEKVFLECVQDMDHENMFWYRQDPGLGLRLIYFSYDVKMKEKGDIPEGYSVSREKKERFSLILESASTNQTSMYLCASSLPRATGTGELFFGEGSRLTVL.

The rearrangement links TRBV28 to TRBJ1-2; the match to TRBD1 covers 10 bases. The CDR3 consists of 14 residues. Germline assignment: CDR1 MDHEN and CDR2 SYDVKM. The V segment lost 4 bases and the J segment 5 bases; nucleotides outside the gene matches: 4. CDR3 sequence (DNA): TGTGCCAGCAGTTCTCCGGGACAGGGGTATGGCTACACCTTC. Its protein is CASSSPGQGYGYTF.

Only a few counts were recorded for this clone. In DNA form, the CDR3 reads TGCGCCAGCAGCCAAGATCTTTGGGGGCCCCAGCATTTT. As protein: CASSQDLWGPQHF. The V call is TRBV4-3, the J call TRBJ1-5; D unclear. CDR3 length: 13 residues. Germline CDR1 is LGHNA and CDR2 is YSLEER. Trimming stripped 0 bases from V and 9 bases from J, with 9 bases between.

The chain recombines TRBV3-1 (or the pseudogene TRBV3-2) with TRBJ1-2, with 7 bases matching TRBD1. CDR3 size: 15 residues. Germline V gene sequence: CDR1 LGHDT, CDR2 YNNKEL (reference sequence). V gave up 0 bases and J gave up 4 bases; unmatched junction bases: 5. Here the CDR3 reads CASSQDGTVGYGYTF. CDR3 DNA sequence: TGTGCCAGCAGCCAAGATGGGACAGTTGGCTATGGCTACACCTTC.

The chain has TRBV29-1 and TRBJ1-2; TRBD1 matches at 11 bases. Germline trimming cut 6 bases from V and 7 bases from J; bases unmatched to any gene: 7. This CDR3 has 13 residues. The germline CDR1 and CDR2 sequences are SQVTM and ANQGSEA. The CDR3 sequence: CSVGGQGASGYTF. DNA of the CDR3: TGCAGCGTCGGTGGACAGGGGGCGAGTGGCTACACCTTC.

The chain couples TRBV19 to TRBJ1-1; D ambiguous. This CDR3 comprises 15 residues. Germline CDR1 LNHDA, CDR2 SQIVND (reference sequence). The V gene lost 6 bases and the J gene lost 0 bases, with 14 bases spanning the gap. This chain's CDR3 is CASSASRGLNTEAFF. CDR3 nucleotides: TGTGCCAGTAGCGCCTCACGGGGTTTGAACACTGAAGCTTTCTTT.

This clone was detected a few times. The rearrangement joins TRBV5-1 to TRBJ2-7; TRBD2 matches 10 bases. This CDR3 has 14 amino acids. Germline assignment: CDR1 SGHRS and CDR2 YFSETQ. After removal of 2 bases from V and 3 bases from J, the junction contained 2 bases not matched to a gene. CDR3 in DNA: TGCGCCAGCAGCTTCACTAGCGGGGACTACGAGCAGTACTTC. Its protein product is CASSFTSGDYEQYF.

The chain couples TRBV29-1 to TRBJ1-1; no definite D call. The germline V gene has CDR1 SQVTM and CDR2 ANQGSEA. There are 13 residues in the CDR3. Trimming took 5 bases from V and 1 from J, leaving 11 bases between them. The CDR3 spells CSVLHLENTEAFF. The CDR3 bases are TGCAGCGTTCTTCACTTAGAGAACACTGAAGCTTTCTTT.

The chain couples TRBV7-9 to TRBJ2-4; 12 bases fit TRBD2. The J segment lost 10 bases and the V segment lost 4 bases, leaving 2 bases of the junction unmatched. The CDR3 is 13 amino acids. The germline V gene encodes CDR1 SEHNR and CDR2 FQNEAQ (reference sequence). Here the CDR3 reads CASSSSGGEIQYF. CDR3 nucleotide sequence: TGTGCCAGCAGCTCTAGCGGGGGGGAGATTCAGTACTTC.

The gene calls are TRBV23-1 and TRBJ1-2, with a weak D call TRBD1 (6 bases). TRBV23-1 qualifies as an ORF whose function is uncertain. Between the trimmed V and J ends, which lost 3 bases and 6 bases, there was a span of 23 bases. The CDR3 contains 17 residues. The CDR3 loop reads CASSQGGQGSRENGYTF. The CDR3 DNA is TGCGCCAGCAGTCAGGGGGGGCAGGGCTCTAGGGAGAATGGCTACACCTTC.

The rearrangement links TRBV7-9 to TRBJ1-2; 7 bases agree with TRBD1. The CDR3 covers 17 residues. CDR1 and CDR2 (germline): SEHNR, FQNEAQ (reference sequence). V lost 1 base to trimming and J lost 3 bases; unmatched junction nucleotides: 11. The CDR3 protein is CASSLGGDRASDYGYTF. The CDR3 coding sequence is TGTGCCAGCAGCTTAGGGGGCGACAGGGCGTCGGACTATGGCTACACCTTC.

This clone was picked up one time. DNA for the CDR3: TGTGCCAGTAGTATGACAGGGCCCGGGTCCTACGAGCAGTACTTC. The encoded protein is CASSMTGPGSYEQYF. The genes are TRBV19 and TRBJ2-7; 7 nucleotides match TRBD1. V lost 3 bases, J lost 1 base, and 6 bases stayed unmatched. CDR1 LNHDA and CDR2 SQIVND come from the germline V gene (reference sequence). CDR3 size: 15 residues.

In nucleotides, the CDR3 is TGTGCCAGCAGCTTGTCAGGGGACAATCAGCCCCAGCATTTT. This translates into CASSLSGDNQPQHF. V gene TRBV5-4 combines with J gene TRBJ1-5, with a tentative D call TRBD1 (6 bases). Germline CDR1 reads SGHNT; CDR2 reads YYREEE (reference sequence). Trimming took off 1 base at V and 3 bases at J, with 8 bases between the two ends. CDR3 size: 14 residues.

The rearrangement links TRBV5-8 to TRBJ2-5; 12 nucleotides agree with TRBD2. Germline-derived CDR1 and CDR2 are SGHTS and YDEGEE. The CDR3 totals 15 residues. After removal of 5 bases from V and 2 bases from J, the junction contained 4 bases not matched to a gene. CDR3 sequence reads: CASSPGLAGQETQYF. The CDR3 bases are TGTGCCAGCAGTCCTGGACTAGCGGGGCAAGAGACCCAGTACTTC. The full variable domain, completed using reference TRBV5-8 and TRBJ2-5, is EAGVTQSPTHLIKTRGQQATLRCSPISGHTSVYWYQQALGLGLQFLLWYDEGEERNRGNFPPRFSGRQFPNYSSELNVNALELEDSALYLCASSPGLAGQETQYFGPGTRLLVL.

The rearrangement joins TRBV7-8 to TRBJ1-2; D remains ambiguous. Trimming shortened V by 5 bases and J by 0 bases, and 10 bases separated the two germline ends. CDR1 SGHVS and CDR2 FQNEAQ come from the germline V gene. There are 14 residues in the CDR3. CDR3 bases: TGTGCCAGCAGCCCCTCCGTGGCTAACTATGGCTACACCTTC. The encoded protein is CASSPSVANYGYTF. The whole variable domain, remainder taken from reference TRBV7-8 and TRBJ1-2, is GAGVSQSPRYKVAKRGQDVALRCDPISGHVSLFWYQQALGQGPEFLTYFQNEAQLDKSGLPSDRFFAERPEGSVSTLKIQRTQQEDSAVYLCASSPSVANYGYTFGSGTRLTVV.

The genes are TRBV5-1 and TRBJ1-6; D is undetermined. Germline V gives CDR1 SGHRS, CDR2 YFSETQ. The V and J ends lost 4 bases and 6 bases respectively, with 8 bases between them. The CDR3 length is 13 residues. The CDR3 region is CASSVGSNSPLHF. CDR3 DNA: TGCGCCAGCAGCGTTGGCAGTAATTCACCCCTCCACTTT.

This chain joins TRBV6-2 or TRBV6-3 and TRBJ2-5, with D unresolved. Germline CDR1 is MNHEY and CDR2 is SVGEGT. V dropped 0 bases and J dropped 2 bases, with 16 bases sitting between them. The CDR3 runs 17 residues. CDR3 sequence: CASSYSISPMLQETQYF. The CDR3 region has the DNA TGTGCCAGCAGTTACTCGATCTCGCCCATGTTACAAGAGACCCAGTACTTC.

The CDR3 region has the DNA TGTGCCAGCAGCTTGGAAAGGTCCGGGACAGCTTATGGCTACACCTTC. This gives the protein CASSLERSGTAYGYTF. The V and J genes are TRBV5-6 and TRBJ1-2; 7 bases align to TRBD1. The V and J ends lost 0 bases and 5 bases, in that order; junction bases with no gene match: 10. Germline assignment: CDR1 SGHDT and CDR2 YYEEEE. The CDR3 spans 16 residues.

CDR3 residues: CASSVYGDNNSPLHF. In DNA form, the CDR3 reads TGTGCCAGCAGCGTATATGGGGATAATAATTCACCCCTCCACTTT. The V and J genes are TRBV9 and TRBJ1-6; D is ambiguous. The CDR3 covers 15 residues. Trimming removed 1 base from V and 5 bases from J, with 10 bases in between. Germline CDR1 SGDLS, CDR2 YYNGEE.

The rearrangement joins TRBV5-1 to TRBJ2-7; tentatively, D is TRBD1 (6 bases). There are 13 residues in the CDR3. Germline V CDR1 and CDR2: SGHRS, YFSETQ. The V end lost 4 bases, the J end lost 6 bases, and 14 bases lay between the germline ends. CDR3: CASSPTGTGEQYF. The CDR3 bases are TGCGCCAGCAGCCCTACAGGGACGGGCGAGCAGTACTTC.

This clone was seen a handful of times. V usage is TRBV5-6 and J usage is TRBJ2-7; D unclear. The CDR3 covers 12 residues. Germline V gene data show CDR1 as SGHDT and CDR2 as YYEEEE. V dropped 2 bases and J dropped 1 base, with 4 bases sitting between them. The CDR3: CASSFESYEQYF. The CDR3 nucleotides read TGTGCCAGCAGCTTTGAATCCTACGAGCAGTACTTC.

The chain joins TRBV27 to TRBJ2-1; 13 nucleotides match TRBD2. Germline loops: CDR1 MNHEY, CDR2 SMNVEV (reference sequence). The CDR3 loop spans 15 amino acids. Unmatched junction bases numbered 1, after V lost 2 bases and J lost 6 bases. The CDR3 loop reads CASSLGTSGANEQFF. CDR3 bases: TGTGCCAGCAGTTTAGGGACTAGCGGGGCCAATGAGCAGTTCTTC.

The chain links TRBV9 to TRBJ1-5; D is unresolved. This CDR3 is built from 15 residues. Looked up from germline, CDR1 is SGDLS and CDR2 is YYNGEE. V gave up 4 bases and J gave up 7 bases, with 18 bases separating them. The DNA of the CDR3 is TGTGCCAGCAGCCCTAGGGCCGAAAAAGGCCAGCCCCAGCATTTT. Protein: CASSPRAEKGQPQHF. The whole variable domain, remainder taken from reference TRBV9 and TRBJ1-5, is DSGVTQTPKHLITATGQRVTLRCSPRSGDLSVYWYQQSLDQGLQFLIQYYNGEERAKGNILERFSAQQFPDLHSELNLSSLELGDSALYFCASSPRAEKGQPQHFGDGTRLSIL.

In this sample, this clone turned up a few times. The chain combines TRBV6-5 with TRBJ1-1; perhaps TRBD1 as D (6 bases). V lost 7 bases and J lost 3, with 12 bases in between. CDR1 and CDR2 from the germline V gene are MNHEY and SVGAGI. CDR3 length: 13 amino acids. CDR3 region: CASTGGADTEAFF. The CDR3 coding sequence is TGTGCCAGCACGGGGGGGGCAGACACTGAAGCTTTCTTT.